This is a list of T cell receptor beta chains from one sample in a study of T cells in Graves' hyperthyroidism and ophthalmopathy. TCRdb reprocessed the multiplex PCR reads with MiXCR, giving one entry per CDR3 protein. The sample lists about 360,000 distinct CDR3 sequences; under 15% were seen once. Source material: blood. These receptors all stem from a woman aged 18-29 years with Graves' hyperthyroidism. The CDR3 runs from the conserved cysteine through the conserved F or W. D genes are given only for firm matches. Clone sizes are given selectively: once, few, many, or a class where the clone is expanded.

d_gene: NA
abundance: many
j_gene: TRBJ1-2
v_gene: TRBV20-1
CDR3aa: CSARSRPSYGYTF

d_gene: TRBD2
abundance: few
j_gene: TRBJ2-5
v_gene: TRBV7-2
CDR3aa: CASSPTRGGLAGGGTQYF

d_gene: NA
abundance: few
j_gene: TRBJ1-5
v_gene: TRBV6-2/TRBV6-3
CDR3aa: CASSYRGGNQPQHF

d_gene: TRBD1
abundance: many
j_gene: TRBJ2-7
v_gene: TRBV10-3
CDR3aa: CAISESDRGHQEQYF

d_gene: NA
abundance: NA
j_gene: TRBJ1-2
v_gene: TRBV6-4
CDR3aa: CASSEGPRGSGYTF

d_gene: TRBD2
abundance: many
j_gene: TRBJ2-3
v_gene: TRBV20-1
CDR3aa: CSATRGGTDTQYF

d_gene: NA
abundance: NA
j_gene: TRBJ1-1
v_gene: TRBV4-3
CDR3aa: CASRQQGLNEAFF

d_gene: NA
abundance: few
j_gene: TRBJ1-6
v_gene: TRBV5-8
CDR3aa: CASSLAGPFHF

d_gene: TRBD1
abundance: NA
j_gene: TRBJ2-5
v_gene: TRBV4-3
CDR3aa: CASSQDRDREETQYF

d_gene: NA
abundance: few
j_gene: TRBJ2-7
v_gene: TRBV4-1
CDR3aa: CASSQDQAGRRNEQYF

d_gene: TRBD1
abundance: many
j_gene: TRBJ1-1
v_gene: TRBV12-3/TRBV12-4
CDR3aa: CASSDRGRTNTEAFF

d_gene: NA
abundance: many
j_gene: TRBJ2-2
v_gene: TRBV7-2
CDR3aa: CASSRRGAGRTGELFF

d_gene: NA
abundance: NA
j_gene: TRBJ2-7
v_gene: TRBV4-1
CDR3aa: CASSQDRIKGHLYYEQYF

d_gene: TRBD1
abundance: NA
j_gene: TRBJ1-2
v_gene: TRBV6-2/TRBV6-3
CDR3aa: CASTRGQGRDGYTF

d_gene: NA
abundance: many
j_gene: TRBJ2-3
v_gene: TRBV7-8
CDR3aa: CASILIGGRTDTQYF

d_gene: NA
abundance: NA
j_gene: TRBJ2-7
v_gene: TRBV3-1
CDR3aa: CASSYQVKTYEQYF

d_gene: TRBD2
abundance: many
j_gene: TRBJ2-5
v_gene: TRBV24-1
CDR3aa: CATSDWGSGSGETQYF

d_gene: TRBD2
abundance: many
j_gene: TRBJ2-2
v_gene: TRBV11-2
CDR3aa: CASSLVVQRTRNTGELFF

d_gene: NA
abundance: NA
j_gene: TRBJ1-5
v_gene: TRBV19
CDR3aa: CASSTGSNQPQHF

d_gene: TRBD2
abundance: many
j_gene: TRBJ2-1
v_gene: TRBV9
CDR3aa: CASSVLAGAYNEQFF

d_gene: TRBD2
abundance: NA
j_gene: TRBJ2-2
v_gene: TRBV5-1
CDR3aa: CASTTSGEPTGELFF

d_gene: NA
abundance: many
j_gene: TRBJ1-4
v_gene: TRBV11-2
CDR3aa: CASSLGVGTNEKLFF

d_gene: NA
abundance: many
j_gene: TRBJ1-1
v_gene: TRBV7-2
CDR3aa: CASSLVGLQEAFF

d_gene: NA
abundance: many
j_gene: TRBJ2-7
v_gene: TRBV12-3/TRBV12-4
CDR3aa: CASSLSVSEQYF

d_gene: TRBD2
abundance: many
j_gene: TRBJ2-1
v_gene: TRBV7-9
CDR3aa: CASSLMFLGGRDEQFF

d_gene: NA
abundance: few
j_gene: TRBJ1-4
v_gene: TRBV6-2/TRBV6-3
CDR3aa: CASSNPGTEKLFF

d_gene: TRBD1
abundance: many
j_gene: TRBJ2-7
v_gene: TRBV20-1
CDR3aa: CSSNRGRNEQYF

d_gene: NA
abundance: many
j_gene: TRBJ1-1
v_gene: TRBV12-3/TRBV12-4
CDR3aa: CASSLLGWSTEAFF

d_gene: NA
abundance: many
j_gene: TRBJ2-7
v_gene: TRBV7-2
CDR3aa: CASNLGRAGYEQYF

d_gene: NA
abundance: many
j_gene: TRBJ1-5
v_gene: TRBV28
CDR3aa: CASTPRGYSNQPQHF

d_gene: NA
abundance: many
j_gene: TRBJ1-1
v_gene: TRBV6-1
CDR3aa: CASSPPEAEAFF

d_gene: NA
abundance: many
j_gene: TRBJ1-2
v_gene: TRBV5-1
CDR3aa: CASSLGGASDYGYTF

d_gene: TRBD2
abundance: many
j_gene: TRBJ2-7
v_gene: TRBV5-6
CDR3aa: CASSPGTIPFEQYF

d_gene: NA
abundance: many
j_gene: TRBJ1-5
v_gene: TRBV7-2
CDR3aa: CASSLAGWSNQPQHF

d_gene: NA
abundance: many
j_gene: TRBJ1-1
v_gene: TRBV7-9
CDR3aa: CASSFYLNTEAFF

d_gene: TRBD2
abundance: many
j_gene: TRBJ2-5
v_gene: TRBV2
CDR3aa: CASSRLLAGGETQYF

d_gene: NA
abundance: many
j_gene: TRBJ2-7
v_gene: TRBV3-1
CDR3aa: CASSPEVGEQYF

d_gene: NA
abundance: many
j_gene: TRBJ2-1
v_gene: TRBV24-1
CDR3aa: CATSGLPGPYNEQFF

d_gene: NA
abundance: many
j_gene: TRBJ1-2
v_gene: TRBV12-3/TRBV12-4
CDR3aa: CASRSGTPPYTF

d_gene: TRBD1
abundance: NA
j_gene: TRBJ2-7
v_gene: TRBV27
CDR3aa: CAKWDSNSYEQYF

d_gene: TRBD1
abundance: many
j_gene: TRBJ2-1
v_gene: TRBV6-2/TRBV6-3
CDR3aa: CASSSGGADEQFF